The sequence of this T cell receptor (beta chain) was determined in a study of T cell responses to AZD1222 COVID-19 vaccine. Study observations and caveats: At 160-218 and 743-854, vaccine-associated CD4 TCRs were dominant, and they spanned spike. Spike-specific TCR breadth and depth grew following two AZD1222 doses.

This CDR3 has 21 amino acids. About this clone itself: What it recognizes is unknown.

Sequencing was performed with immunoSEQ multiplex PCR; in TCRdb, only in-frame clones are kept and a portion is missing. The table lists 110,000 to 150,000 clones, approximately 90% of them singletons. This specimen was peripheral blood, taken 28 days after the second AZD1222 dose. This sequence was found in an adult who received the AZD1222 COVID-19 vaccine. This chain links TRBV21-1 with TRBJ2-2; the table's D gene call, TRBD1, was not cross checked with the DNA. TRBV21-1 is reported as a pseudogene. CDR3 sequence reads: CASSKAGRKGQRLVGTGELFF. CDR3 DNA sequence: TGTGCCAGCAGCAAAGCCGGGCGTAAGGGACAGCGCTTGGTAGGAACCGGGGAGCTGTTTTTT.